What follows is one TCR beta chain and its context. Its target is unknown. CDR1 is LNHNV, CDR2 YYDKDF, per germline (reference sequence). This CDR3 region has 13 residues. Trimming stripped 0 bases from V and 15 bases from J, with 12 bases between. Libraries were prepared by immunoSEQ multiplex PCR; TCRdb keeps only in-frame clonotypes and omits some of them. The repertoire holds approximately 100,000 clones, with over 75% as singletons. The investigators sampled blood at baseline, at cycle 4 day 1, and at cycle 7 day 1. The sample originates from a study of OX40 agonist ivuxolimab in advanced cancers. Study findings and constraints: The study found among the lowest clonal expansion in partial responders at 0.1-3.0 mg/kg.

Material: CD4+ or CD8+ T cells sorted from blood, obtained in a trial of the OX40 agonist ivuxolimab. The rearrangement joins TRBV15 to TRBJ1-6, with D possibly matching TRBD1 (5 bases). The clonotype was recovered from an adult with an advanced solid tumor such as melanoma, head and neck, liver or kidney cancer. DNA of the CDR3: TGTGCCACCAGCAGAGACCCGAGGGGAGGCCTCCACTTT. Amino acids: CATSRDPRGGLHF.